The 8 T cell receptor beta chains in this list originate from one sample, sequenced in a study of T cells expressing NK-cell markers (dated by TCRdb to 2019 to 2021). The library relied on 5' RACE. The listed sequencing device is Illumina HiSeq 2000. After TCRdb reprocessed the reads, each CDR3 protein sequence was kept as one row, without DNA. The table for this sample records 20,000 or so distinct CDR3 sequences. The ten top clones hold approximately 58% of the sample. The sample was blood T cells: a sorted CD56 or NKG2C T cell subset, CD4+ or CD8+ T cells, or bulk PBMC T cells (not recorded which). These receptor sequences come from a man aged 18 to 69 in good health.

V and J are TRBV7-7 and TRBJ2-2; the TRBD2 assignment by TCRdb is unverifiable without DNA. Germline CDR1 reads SSHAT; CDR2 reads FNYEAQ (reference sequence). CDR3 length equals 17 residues. The CDR3 reads CASSPWTSSANTGELFF.

V gene TRBV12-3 or TRBV12-4 combines with J gene TRBJ1-2. The CDR3 length is 12 residues. The CDR3 is CASSLWRYGYTF.

The chain couples TRBV28 to TRBJ1-1. CDR1 is MDHEN and CDR2 is SYDVKM in the germline V gene. CDR3 length: 13 amino acids. The chain's CDR3 is CASSLPEKTEAFF. The full variable domain, its missing parts supplied by reference TRBV28 and TRBJ1-1, is DVKVTQSSRYLVKRTGEKVFLECVQDMDHENMFWYRQDPGLGLRLIYFSYDVKMKEKGDIPEGYSVSREKKERFSLILESASTNQTSMYLCASSLPEKTEAFFGQGTRLTVV.

This sequence joins TRBV7-2 and TRBJ1-2; without DNA, the TCRdb call of TRBD1 cannot be checked. Germline values: CDR1 SGHTA, CDR2 FQGNSA. The CDR3 runs 15 residues. CDR3 amino acids: CASSLVPGDSYGYTF.

V gene TRBV27 combines with J gene TRBJ2-3; there is no DNA to check the TCRdb D call of TRBD2. CDR3 length: 16 residues. CDR1 MNHEY and CDR2 SMNVEV come from the germline V gene (reference sequence). The CDR3 loop is CASSLFGLARTDTQYF.

The rearrangement joins TRBV6-1 to TRBJ1-5; the D call of TRBD1 rests on TCRdb alone, since no DNA is present to check it. The germline gives CDR1 MNHNS, CDR2 SASEGT. CDR3 size: 13 residues. This CDR3 is CASRGQGIQPQHF.

The chain has TRBV21-1 and TRBJ2-6; the TRBD1 assignment by TCRdb is unverifiable without DNA. TRBV21-1 is given as a pseudogene. The CDR3 totals 21 residues. CDR3 sequence reads: CASSTFHQQGITDSGANVLTF.

V usage is TRBV18 and J usage is TRBJ2-3. Looked up from germline, CDR1 is KGHSH and CDR2 is LQKENI. The CDR3 loop spans 13 amino acids. CDR3 region: CASSPPVLNTQYF.